These 8 T cell receptor beta chains came from one sample sequenced in a study of patients and donors after allogeneic stem cell transplantation. MiXCR, run by TCRdb on the RT-PCR reads, gives a single entry per CDR3 protein. Here the sample spans about a million distinct CDR3 sequences, more than 15% being singletons. Sequencing was carried out using blood, either unsorted or a sorted T cell fraction (not recorded which). The receptors originated from a human donor who was either an allogeneic HSCT recipient or a stem cell or donor lymphocyte infusion donor (not recorded which). It is not recorded whose cells these are; they may come from a transplant donor.

This clonotype was seen more than once but under ten times. In nucleotides, the CDR3 is TGTGCCAGCAGCAAAGGGACAGCACTTAATGAAAAACTGTTTTTT. This sequence encodes CASSKGTALNEKLFF. This chain uses TRBV6-1 with TRBJ1-4, with 7 nucleotides matching TRBD1. Looked up from germline, CDR1 is MNHNS and CDR2 is SASEGT. The CDR3 has 15 residues. J was trimmed by 4 bases and V by 6 bases; bases with no gene match: 8.

V and J are TRBV29-1 and TRBJ1-5; D is undetermined. The CDR3 consists of 10 residues. CDR1 and CDR2 (germline): SQVTM, ANQGSEA. V lost 3 bases and J lost 7, with 4 bases in between. CDR3 bases: TGCAGCGTTGACAGGCAGCCCCAGCATTTT. Protein: CSVDRQPQHF.

The rearrangement joins TRBV18 to TRBJ2-7; no firm D call. Trimming left V 0 bases short and J 5 bases short, with 8 bases between. CDR1 and CDR2 from the germline V gene are KGHSH and LQKENI. The CDR3 spans 13 residues. The CDR3 DNA follows: TGTGCCAGCTCACCACCGAGTCGGGACGAGCAGTACTTC. Its translation: CASSPPSRDEQYF.

This rearrangement joins TRBV7-9 to TRBJ2-1, with TRBD2 matching over 7 bases. CDR1 is SEHNR and CDR2 is FQNEAQ in the germline V gene (reference sequence). The trim removed 3 bases at V and 4 bases at J, leaving 9 bases unmatched. This CDR3 region has 16 residues. Here the CDR3 reads CASSFLAGVMYNEQFF. In DNA, the CDR3 is TGTGCCAGCAGCTTCCTGGCGGGAGTAATGTACAATGAGCAGTTCTTC.

The chain combines TRBV7-8 with TRBJ1-2; D is unclear. Trimming cost V 1 base and J 0 bases, with 15 bases left between them. The CDR3 is 17 amino acids. Germline CDR1 SGHVS, CDR2 FQNEAQ. The CDR3: CASSLVGVSESNYGYTF. The CDR3 bases are TGTGCCAGCAGCTTAGTCGGGGTTTCTGAGTCTAACTATGGCTACACCTTC.

There are a few counts of this clonotype. This sequence joins TRBV4-1 and TRBJ2-1; tentative D call: TRBD1 (6 bases). V was trimmed by 0 bases and J by 7 bases, leaving 13 bases between them. From germline, CDR1 is MGHRA and CDR2 YSYEKL. The CDR3 covers 15 residues. The CDR3, as DNA: TGCGCCAGCAGCCAAGAGGGGATCAGGGGTAATGAGCAGTTCTTC. Its protein is CASSQEGIRGNEQFF.

This clonotype appeared a few times. The chain employs TRBV11-2 and TRBJ1-1; D is ambiguous. The length of the CDR3 is 14 residues. Germline V CDR1 and CDR2: SGHAT, FQNNGV. V was cut by 2 bases and J by 1 base, with 8 bases left in between. CDR3 sequence reads: CASSLNMANTEAFF. The CDR3 region has the DNA TGTGCCAGCAGCTTAAATATGGCGAACACTGAAGCTTTCTTT.

With regard to this clonotype: A much bigger clone sits one base away, suggesting this may be a read error. This CDR3 is missing its conserved last phenylalanine or tryptophan, likely due to a read error. The chain is built from TRBV29-1 and TRBJ1-2, with a weak D call TRBD1 (5 bases). This CDR3 is 12 amino acids long. CDR1 is SQVTM, CDR2 ANQGSEA, per germline. V shed 3 bases and J shed 4 bases, with 9 bases lying between them. The DNA of the CDR3 is TGCAGCGTTGAGGAGAGGGGCTATGGCTACACCTAC. It is translated as CSVEERGYGYTY.